The following is a TCR beta chain sequence with its context. V shed 2 bases and J 5 bases; nucleotides not matched to a gene: 0. Per the germline V gene, CDR1 is MRHNA and CDR2 is SNTAGT. This CDR3 has 13 amino acids. TCRdb keeps only in-frame clones here, not all; method: immunoSEQ multiplex PCR. This sample has tens of thousands of clones; roughly 96% occur once, and the top ten carry 0.2% to 0.3%. This sample is drawn from a study of technical replicates of blood from a few donors. J is TRBJ2-3 and V is TRBV6-4, with 8 bases aligning to TRBD1. The source of this sequence is a human donor in good health. Sequencing input: T cells isolated from PBMCs. The CDR3 protein is CASSDTGGDTQYF. CDR3 sequence (DNA): TGTGCCAGCAGTGACACAGGGGGAGATACGCAGTATTTT.